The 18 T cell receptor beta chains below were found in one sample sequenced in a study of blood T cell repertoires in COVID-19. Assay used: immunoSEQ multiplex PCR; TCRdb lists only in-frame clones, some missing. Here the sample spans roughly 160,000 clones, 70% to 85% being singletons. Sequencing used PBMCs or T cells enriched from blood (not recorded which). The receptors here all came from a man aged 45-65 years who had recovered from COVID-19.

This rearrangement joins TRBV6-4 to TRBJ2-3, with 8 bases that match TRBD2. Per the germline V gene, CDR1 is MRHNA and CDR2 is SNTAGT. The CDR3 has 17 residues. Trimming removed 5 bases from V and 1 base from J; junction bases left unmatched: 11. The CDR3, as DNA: TGTGCCAGCAGTCCGACGGGGACTAGTGGGGGCACAGATACGCAGTATTTT. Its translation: CASSPTGTSGGTDTQYF.

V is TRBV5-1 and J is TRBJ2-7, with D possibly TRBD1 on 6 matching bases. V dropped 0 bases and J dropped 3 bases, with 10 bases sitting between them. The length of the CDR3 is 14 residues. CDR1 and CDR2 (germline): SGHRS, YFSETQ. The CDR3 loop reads CASSLGYRDYEQYF. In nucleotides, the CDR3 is TGCGCCAGCAGCTTGGGGTACAGGGACTACGAGCAGTACTTC.

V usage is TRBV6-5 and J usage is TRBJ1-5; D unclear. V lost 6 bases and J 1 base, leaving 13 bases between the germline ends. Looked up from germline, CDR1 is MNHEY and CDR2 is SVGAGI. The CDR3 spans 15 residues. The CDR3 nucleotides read TGTGCCAGCAGGGGGAGCGTGACGAGCAATCAGCCCCAGCATTTT. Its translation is CASRGSVTSNQPQHF.

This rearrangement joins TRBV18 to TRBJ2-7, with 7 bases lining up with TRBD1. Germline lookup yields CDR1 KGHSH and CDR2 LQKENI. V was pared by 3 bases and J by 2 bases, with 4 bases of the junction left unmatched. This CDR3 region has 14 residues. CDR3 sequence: CASSPGQGAYEQYF. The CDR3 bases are TGTGCCAGCTCACCGGGGCAGGGGGCCTACGAGCAGTACTTC.

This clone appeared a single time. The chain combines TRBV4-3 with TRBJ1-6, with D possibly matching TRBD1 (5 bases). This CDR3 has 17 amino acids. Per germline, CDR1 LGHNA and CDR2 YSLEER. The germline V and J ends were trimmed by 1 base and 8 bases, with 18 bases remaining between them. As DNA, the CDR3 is TGCGCCAGCAGCCAAGGAACTGACAGAGCCAGGCATTCACCCCTCCACTTT. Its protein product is CASSQGTDRARHSPLHF.

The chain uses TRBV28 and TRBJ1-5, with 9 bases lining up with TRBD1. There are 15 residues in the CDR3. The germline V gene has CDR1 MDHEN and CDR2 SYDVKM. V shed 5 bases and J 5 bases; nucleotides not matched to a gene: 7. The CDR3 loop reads CASSGGGTGYQPQHF. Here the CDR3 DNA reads TGTGCCAGCAGTGGGGGGGGGACAGGGTATCAGCCCCAGCATTTT.

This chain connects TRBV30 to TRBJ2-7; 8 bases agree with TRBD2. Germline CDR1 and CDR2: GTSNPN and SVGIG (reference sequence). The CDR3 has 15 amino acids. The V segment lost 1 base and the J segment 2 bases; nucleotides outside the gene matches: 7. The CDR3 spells CAWSDLAGGPYEQYF. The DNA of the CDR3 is TGTGCCTGGAGTGACTTGGCGGGGGGACCCTACGAGCAGTACTTC. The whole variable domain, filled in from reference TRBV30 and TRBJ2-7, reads SQTIHQWPATLVQPVGSPLSLECTVEGTSNPNLYWYRQAAGRGLQLLFYSVGIGQISSEVPQNLSASRPQDRQFILSSKKLLLSDSGFYLCAWSDLAGGPYEQYFGPGTRLTVT.

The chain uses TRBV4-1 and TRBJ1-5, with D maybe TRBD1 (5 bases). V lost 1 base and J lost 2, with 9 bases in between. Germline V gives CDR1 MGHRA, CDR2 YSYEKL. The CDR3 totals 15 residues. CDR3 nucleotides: TGCGCCAGCAGCCAAGTGGGCAGGGGCAATCAGCCCCAGCATTTT. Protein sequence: CASSQVGRGNQPQHF.

CDR3 sequence reads: CASSQDPRGPYEQYF. CDR3 nucleotide sequence: TGCGCCAGCAGCCAAGATCCCAGGGGGCCGTACGAGCAGTACTTC. The rearrangement joins TRBV4-1 to TRBJ2-7; 8 bases map to TRBD1. After removal of 0 bases from V and 4 bases from J, the junction contained 5 bases not matched to a gene. Germline values: CDR1 MGHRA, CDR2 YSYEKL. The CDR3 is made up of 15 amino acids.

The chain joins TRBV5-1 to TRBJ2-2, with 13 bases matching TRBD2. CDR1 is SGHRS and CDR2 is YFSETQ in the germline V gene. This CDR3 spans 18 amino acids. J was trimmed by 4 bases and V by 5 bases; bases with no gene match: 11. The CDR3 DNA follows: TGCGCCAGCAGGCCGAGACAGGGACTAGCGGGGTTCACCGGGGAGCTGTTTTTT. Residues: CASRPRQGLAGFTGELFF.

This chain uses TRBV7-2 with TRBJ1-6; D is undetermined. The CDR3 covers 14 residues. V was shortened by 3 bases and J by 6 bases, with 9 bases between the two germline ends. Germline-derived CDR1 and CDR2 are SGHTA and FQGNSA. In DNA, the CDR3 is TGTGCCAGCAGCTTTGAACAGACTAATTCACCCCTCCACTTT. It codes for CASSFEQTNSPLHF.

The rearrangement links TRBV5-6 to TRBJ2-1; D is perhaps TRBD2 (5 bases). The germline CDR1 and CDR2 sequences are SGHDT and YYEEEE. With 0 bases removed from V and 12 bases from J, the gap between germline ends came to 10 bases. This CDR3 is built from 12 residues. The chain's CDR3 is CASSLGGLGQFF. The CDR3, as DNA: TGTGCCAGCAGCTTGGGCGGGTTAGGGCAGTTCTTC. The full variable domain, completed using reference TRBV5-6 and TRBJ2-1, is DAGVTQSPTHLIKTRGQQVTLRCSPKSGHDTVSWYQQALGQGPQFIFQYYEEEERQRGNFPDRFSGHQFPNYSSELNVNALLLGDSALYLCASSLGGLGQFFGPGTRLTVL.

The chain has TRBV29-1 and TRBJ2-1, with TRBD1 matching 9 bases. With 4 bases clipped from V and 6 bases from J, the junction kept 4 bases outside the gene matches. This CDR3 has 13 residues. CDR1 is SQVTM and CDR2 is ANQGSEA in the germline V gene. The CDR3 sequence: CSVGDRAGNEQFF. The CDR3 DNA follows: TGCAGCGTTGGGGACAGGGCGGGCAATGAGCAGTTCTTC.

CDR3 nucleotides: TGCGCCAGCAGCCCCGGGACAGGGGGGAATCAGCCCCAGCATTTT. Amino acids: CASSPGTGGNQPQHF. The chain recombines TRBV5-1 with TRBJ1-5; 11 bases map to TRBD1. The ends lost 4 bases at V and 4 bases at J; junction bases unmatched: 4. Germline assignment: CDR1 SGHRS and CDR2 YFSETQ. CDR3 length: 15 residues.

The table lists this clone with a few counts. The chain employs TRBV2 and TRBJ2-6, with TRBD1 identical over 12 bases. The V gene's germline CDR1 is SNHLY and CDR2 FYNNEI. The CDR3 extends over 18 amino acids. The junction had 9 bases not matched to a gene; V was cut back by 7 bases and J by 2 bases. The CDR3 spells CASNPRGTGGAGANVLTF. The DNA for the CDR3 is TGTGCCAGCAACCCGCGAGGGACAGGGGGCGCTGGGGCCAACGTCCTGACTTTC. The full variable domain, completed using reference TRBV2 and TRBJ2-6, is EPEVTQTPSHQVTQMGQEVILRCVPISNHLYFYWYRQILGQKVEFLVSFYNNEISEKSEIFDDQFSVERPDGSNFTLKIRSTKLEDSAMYFCASNPRGTGGAGANVLTFGAGSRLTVL.

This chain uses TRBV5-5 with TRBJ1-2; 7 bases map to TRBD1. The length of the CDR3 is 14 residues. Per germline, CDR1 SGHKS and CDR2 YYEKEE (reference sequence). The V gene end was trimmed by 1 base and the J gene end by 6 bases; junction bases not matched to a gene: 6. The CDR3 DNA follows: TGTGCCAGCAGCTTGTCCAGGGGGATGGATGGCTACACCTTC. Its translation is CASSLSRGMDGYTF. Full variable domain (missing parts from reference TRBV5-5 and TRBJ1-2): DAGVTQSPTHLIKTRGQQVTLRCSPISGHKSVSWYQQVLGQGPQFIFQYYEKEERGRGNFPDRFSARQFPNYSSELNVNALLLGDSALYLCASSLSRGMDGYTFGSGTRLTVV.

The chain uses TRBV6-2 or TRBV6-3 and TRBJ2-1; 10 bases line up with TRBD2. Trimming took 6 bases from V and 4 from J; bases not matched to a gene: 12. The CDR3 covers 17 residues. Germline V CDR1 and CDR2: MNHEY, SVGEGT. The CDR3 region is CASSLTSGSAKYNEQFF. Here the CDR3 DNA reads TGTGCCAGCAGCTTGACTAGCGGGTCTGCAAAATACAATGAGCAGTTCTTC.

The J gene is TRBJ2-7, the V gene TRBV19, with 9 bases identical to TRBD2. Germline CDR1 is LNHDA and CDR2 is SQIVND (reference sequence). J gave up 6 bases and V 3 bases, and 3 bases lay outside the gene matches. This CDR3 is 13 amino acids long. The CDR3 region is CASSIQLAGEQYF. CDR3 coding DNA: TGTGCCAGTAGTATCCAACTAGCGGGCGAGCAGTACTTC.